Below, one TCR beta chain is given with its context. Its antigen is as yet unknown. Each donor gave around 32 ml of EDTA blood. Repertoires were generated with immunoSEQ multiplex PCR, while TCRdb's copy carries only in-frame clones and drops some. Here the sample spans tens of thousands of clones, about 87% being singletons. This CDR3 contains 14 residues. CDR1 is LNHDA and CDR2 is SQIVND in the germline V gene (reference sequence). Trimming cost V 3 bases and J 4 bases, with 9 bases left between them. This sample was taken from a study of untreated major depressive disorder. Study-wide points: Findings may not generalize because the study sample was small.

Sequencing was performed on CD4+ T cells from PBMCs. The chain carries TRBV19 and TRBJ2-2, with D hard to call. The TCR sequence derives from a woman aged 30 to 39 in good health. The CDR3 reads CASSITVITGELFF. The DNA of the CDR3 is TGTGCCAGTAGTATTACGGTGATCACCGGGGAGCTGTTTTTT.